The T cell receptor (beta chain) described here comes from a study of T-cell reconstitution after alpha-beta-depleted transplantation in children. Study conclusions and caveats: It was surviving recipient T cells and thymic progenitors that gave some patients high TCRbeta diversity at day 60. Alpha-beta T cells about two months after transplant reportedly derived from several hundred expanded graft clones.

Library preparation (for TCRbeta) was performed with unique molecular identifiers. TCRdb itself ran the PCR reads through MiXCR, one entry per CDR3 protein. The data hold approximately 300,000 distinct CDR3 sequences, with roughly a tenth observed a single time. Details on this clonotype: Its antigen is undetermined.

Specimen: PBMCs, collected before TCRalphabeta/CD19-depleted stem cell transplant. This TCR was recovered from a boy under two years old with acute myeloid leukemia, due to receive a stem cell transplant.

The CDR3 nucleotides are TGTGCCAGCAGTCTTATTCGGGGGGGCCTCCCAGATACGCAGTATTTT. Amino acid sequence: CASSLIRGGLPDTQYF. The genes are TRBV28 and TRBJ2-3, with TRBD2 matching 8 bases. From germline, CDR1 is MDHEN and CDR2 SYDVKM. With V trimmed by 5 bases and J by 4 bases, 11 bases remained unmatched. The CDR3 runs to 16 residues.